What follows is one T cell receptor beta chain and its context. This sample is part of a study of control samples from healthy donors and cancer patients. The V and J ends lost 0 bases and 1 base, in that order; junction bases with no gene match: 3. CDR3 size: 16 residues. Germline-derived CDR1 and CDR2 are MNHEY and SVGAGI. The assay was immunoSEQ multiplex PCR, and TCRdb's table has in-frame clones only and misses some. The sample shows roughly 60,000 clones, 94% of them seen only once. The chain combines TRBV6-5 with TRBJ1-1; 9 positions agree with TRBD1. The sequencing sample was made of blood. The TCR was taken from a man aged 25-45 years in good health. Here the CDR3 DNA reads TGTGCCAGCAGTTACTCAACAGGGGGCAGGAACACTGAAGCTTTCTTT. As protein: CASSYSTGGRNTEAFF.